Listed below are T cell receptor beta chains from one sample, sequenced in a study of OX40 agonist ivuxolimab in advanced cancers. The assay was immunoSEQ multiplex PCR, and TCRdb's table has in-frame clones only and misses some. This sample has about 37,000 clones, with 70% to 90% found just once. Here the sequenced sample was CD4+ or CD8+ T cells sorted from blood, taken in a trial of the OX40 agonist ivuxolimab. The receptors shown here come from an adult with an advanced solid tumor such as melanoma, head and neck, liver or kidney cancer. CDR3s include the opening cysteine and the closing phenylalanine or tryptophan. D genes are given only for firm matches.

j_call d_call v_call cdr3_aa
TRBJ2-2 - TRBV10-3 CAISDSRPGGQKRNTGELFF
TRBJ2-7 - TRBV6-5 CASSPPGAMYEQYF
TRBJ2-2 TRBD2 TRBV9 CASSALRLASTGELFF
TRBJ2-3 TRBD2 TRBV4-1 CASTRAGTSGTQYF
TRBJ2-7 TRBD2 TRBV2 CASRMLAGGYEQYF
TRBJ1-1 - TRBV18 CASSQRQEITEAFF
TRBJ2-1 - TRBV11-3 CASSAGGRGDEQFF
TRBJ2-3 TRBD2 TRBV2 CASEASGVPTDTQYF
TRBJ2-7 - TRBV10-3 CAISERGQNYEQYF
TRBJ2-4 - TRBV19 CASSEGSLEAGAKNIQYF
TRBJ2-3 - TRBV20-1 CSASSVNTQYF
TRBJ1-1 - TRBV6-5 CASSGATEAFF
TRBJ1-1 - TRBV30 CAWSVQVITEAFF
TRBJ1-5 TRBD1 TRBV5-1 CASSPGQELYTQPQHF
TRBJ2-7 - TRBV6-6 CASRTTGTHYEQYF
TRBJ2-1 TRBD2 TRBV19 CASSPWTSGVPNEQFF
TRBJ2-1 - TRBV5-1 CASSLEGLPTWDEQFF
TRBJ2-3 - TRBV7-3 CASSSRGSTDTQYF
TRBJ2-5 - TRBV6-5 CASSYSRVGASETQYF
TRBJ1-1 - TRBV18 CASSPDRPPANTEAFF
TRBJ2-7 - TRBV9 CASSGLDYEQYF
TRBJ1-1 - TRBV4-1 CASSQEGVKVRGTEAFF
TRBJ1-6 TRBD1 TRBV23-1 CASSSQNRGANSPLHF
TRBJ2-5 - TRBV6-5 CASSRRVSETQYF
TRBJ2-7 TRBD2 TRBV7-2 CASSFQAGGPHEQYF
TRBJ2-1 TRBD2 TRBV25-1 CASSASSGGAREQFF
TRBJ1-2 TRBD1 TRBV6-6 CASSLGQGLYGYTF
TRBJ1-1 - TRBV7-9 CASSSSTGSTEAFF
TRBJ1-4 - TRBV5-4 CASSLGTNEKLFF
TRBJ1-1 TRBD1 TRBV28 CASSPGQVHTEAFF
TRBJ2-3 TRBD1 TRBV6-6 CASSWGQVSTDTQYF
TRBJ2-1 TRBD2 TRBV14 CASSQEASGGGKQFF
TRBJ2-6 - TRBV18 CASSPPRGPGANVLTF
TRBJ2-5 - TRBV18 CASSPVAEETQYF
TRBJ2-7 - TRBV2 CASGGRSVGEQYF
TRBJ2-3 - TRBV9 CASSARQATTQYF
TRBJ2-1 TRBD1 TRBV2 CASRPGTGVDEQFF
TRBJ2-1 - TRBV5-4 CASSRKGGDYNEQFF
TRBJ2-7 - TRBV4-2 CASSPRGVAITYEQYF
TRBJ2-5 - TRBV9 CASSASTQGETQYF